This entry lists 22 T cell receptor beta chains sequenced from one sample in a study of T-cell memory formation after mild COVID-19 (dated by TCRdb to the early 2020s). The protocol used for the library was 5' RACE. The sample was run on an Illumina NovaSeq 6000. The public sequencing data were trimmed at Q25 with fastp and processed into clonotypes with MiXCR by TCRdb, which kept only in-frame beta chains. Rows matching on CDR3 protein sequence are summarized as one entry with the most common DNA and genes. The sample table holds about 340,000 distinct CDR3 sequences, of which under 25% were seen once. Together, the top ten hold around 20% of the sample. The sample consisted of PBMCs or a T cell subset sorted from them (not recorded which). These receptors were taken from a young man who had mild COVID-19 (a few samples of this study predate the infection). The sample titles of this study are shuffled in the database, so cell type and time point are left out; the donor was told from shared clones.

This clonotype was seen a few times. The rearrangement joins TRBV12-3 or TRBV12-4 to TRBJ2-7, with 7 positions matching TRBD1. With V trimmed by 6 bases and J by 2 bases, 4 bases remained unmatched. The CDR3 runs to 13 residues. CDR3: CASSRTGPYEQYF. Written as DNA, the CDR3 is TGTGCCAGCAGCCGGACAGGCCCCTACGAGCAGTACTTC.

The V gene is TRBV28, the J gene TRBJ2-7; 9 bases agree with TRBD1. Germline values: CDR1 MDHEN, CDR2 SYDVKM. V was clipped by 6 bases and J by 3 bases; unmatched bases: 6. CDR3 length: 14 amino acids. CDR3 bases: TGTGCCAGCAGATCCGGGACAGGGCGCTACGAGCAGTACGTC. It yields the protein CASRSGTGRYEQYV.

This chain links TRBV6-2 or TRBV6-3 with TRBJ2-5; the D call may be TRBD1 or TRBD2 (5 bases each). Germline-derived CDR1 and CDR2 are MNHEY and SVGEGT. The length of the CDR3 is 14 residues. Trimming stripped 5 bases from V and 2 bases from J, with 12 bases between. DNA of the CDR3: TGTGCCAGCAGTCCCGGGACCCGGCAAGAGACCCAGTACTTC. It encodes CASSPGTRQETQYF.

This clonotype was seen many times. This chain links TRBV12-3 or TRBV12-4 with TRBJ2-2; D unclear. The V end was cut by 6 bases, the J end by 5 bases, with 7 bases between. The length of the CDR3 is 12 residues. Written as DNA, the CDR3 is TGTGCCAGCAGCTTACGTACCGGGGAGCTGTTTTTT. Translating it yields CASSLRTGELFF.

There are a few counts of this clonotype. V gene TRBV4-2 combines with J gene TRBJ2-1, with a weak D call TRBD2 (6 bases). This CDR3 spans 15 amino acids. Trimming took off 4 bases at V and 8 bases at J, with 18 bases between the two ends. The germline V gene has CDR1 LGHNA and CDR2 YNFKEQ. The CDR3 DNA sequence: TGTGCCAGCAGCCCTAGAGGTGGAGGGCGTTATGAGCAGTTCTTC. It encodes CASSPRGGGRYEQFF.

This clonotype was detected many times. CDR3 DNA: TGTGCCAGCAGTTCACTCCTCAGGGTTGCACCCCTCCACTTT. It is translated as CASSSLLRVAPLHF. The rearrangement joins TRBV12-3 or TRBV12-4 to TRBJ1-6; maybe TRBD1 (5 bases). The CDR3 covers 14 residues. Trimming removed 4 bases from V and 11 bases from J, with 15 bases in between.

The chain couples TRBV5-1 to TRBJ2-3, with 8 bases fitting TRBD1. Looked up from germline, CDR1 is SGHRS and CDR2 is YFSETQ. V shed 4 bases, J shed 6 bases, and the junction held 7 bases outside the gene matches. This CDR3 region has 14 residues. The DNA for the CDR3 is TGCGCCAGCAGCGTAACAGGGGGTGGCGATACGCAGTATTTT. Amino acids: CASSVTGGGDTQYF.

A few counts support this clonotype. J is TRBJ2-7 and V is TRBV9, with TRBD2 matching over 7 bases. V lost 4 bases, J lost 2 bases, and 9 bases stayed unmatched. This CDR3 spans 15 amino acids. CDR1 is SGDLS, CDR2 YYNGEE, per germline. The CDR3 region is CASSPRDYVPYEQYF. In nucleotides, the CDR3 is TGTGCCAGCAGCCCCCGGGACTATGTTCCCTACGAGCAGTACTTC.

The table lists this clonotype with a few counts. The chain is built from TRBV5-1 and TRBJ2-5; no clear D. The CDR3 sequence is 11 residues long. Trimming removed 5 bases from V and 5 bases from J, with 7 bases in between. Germline V gene data show CDR1 as SGHRS and CDR2 as YFSETQ. The CDR3 nucleotides are TGCGCCAGCAGGAACGTGGAGACCCAGTACTTC. This gives the protein CASRNVETQYF.

This clonotype was seen repeatedly, ten times or more. The rearrangement uses TRBV25-1 and TRBJ1-3; 9 positions agree with TRBD1. The CDR3 spans 15 residues. Unmatched junction bases numbered 3, after V lost 4 bases and J lost 2 bases. Germline-derived CDR1 and CDR2 are MGHDK and SYGVNS. Here the CDR3 DNA reads TGTGCCAGCAGTGGCCGGGACAGGGCTGGAAACACCATATATTTT. Residues: CASSGRDRAGNTIYF. Full variable domain (remainder filled in from reference TRBV25-1 and TRBJ1-3): EADIYQTPRYLVIGTGKKITLECSQTMGHDKMYWYQQDPGMELHLIHYSYGVNSTEKGDLSSESTVSRIRTEHFPLTLESARPSHTSQYLCASSGRDRAGNTIYFGEGSWLTVV.

This clonotype was counted only a few times. The V gene is TRBV5-4, the J gene TRBJ1-5; D unresolved. Germline V gene sequence: CDR1 SGHNT, CDR2 YYREEE (reference sequence). V lost 4 bases to trimming and J lost 6 bases, with 14 bases between them. The CDR3 spans 14 residues. CDR3 in amino acids: CASSLGPSGQPQHF. The CDR3 DNA reads TGTGCCAGCAGCCTTGGGCCCTCGGGTCAGCCCCAGCATTTT.

This chain uses TRBV27 with TRBJ2-1, with 7 bases that match TRBD2. Germline CDR1 reads MNHEY; CDR2 reads SMNVEV (reference sequence). CDR3 length: 13 amino acids. V lost 3 bases, J lost 9 bases, and 5 bases stayed unmatched. Written as DNA, the CDR3 is TGTGCCAGCAGTTTCCCCCCGGGGGGTGAGCAGTTCTTC. It codes for CASSFPPGGEQFF.

A few counts support this clonotype. The chain couples TRBV18 to TRBJ2-3; D is perhaps TRBD2 (5 bases). Germline-derived CDR1 and CDR2 are KGHSH and LQKENI. Trimming removed 2 bases from V and 4 bases from J, with 10 bases in between. This CDR3 spans 14 amino acids. CDR3 sequence reads: CASSPSSDADTQYF. CDR3 nucleotides: TGTGCCAGCTCACCAAGTAGCGATGCAGATACGCAGTATTTT.

In its sample, this clonotype was seen a few times. The chain recombines TRBV9 with TRBJ2-3; D could derive from TRBD1 or TRBD2 (5 bases each). Looked up from germline, CDR1 is SGDLS and CDR2 is YYNGEE. This CDR3 is 16 amino acids long. Trimming removed 0 bases from V and 0 bases from J, with 11 bases in between. CDR3 bases: TGTGCCAGCAGCGTAGAAGGGACCGAGAGCACAGATACGCAGTATTTT. Translated, it gives CASSVEGTESTDTQYF. The variable domain in full, with the rest retrieved from reference TRBV9 and TRBJ2-3, is DSGVTQTPKHLITATGQRVTLRCSPRSGDLSVYWYQQSLDQGLQFLIQYYNGEERAKGNILERFSAQQFPDLHSELNLSSLELGDSALYFCASSVEGTESTDTQYFGPGTRLTVL.

This clonotype was seen a few times. The chain links TRBV7-9 to TRBJ2-1; D gene ambiguous. Deletions cut 5 bases from V and 8 bases from J, with 19 bases between. This CDR3 region has 15 residues. Germline CDR1 and CDR2: SEHNR and FQNEAQ (reference sequence). The CDR3 loop is CASSTTRTRYYEQFF. The CDR3 nucleotides read TGTGCCAGCAGCACAACACGGACGAGGTACTATGAGCAGTTCTTC.

This clonotype was recorded a few times. The chain is built from TRBV7-2 and TRBJ1-5; maybe TRBD1 (6 bases). V lost 5 bases and J lost 5, with 16 bases in between. The CDR3 spans 15 residues. Germline V gives CDR1 SGHTA, CDR2 FQGNSA. The CDR3 here is CASSPQGAGDQPQHF. In nucleotides, the CDR3 is TGTGCCAGCAGCCCCCAGGGCGCAGGGGATCAGCCCCAGCATTTT.

The J gene is TRBJ2-5, the V gene TRBV7-2; 7 bases align to TRBD1. The CDR3 sequence is 14 residues long. The J segment lost 1 base and the V segment lost 3 bases, leaving 2 bases of the junction unmatched. Germline V gene data show CDR1 as SGHTA and CDR2 as FQGNSA. The CDR3 bases are TGTGCCAGCAGCTTCGACAGGGCCCAAGAGACCCAGTACTTC. It encodes CASSFDRAQETQYF.

The chain uses TRBV28 and TRBJ2-3, with D tentatively TRBD1 (5 bases). The germline V gene encodes CDR1 MDHEN and CDR2 SYDVKM. V was pared by 5 bases and J by 2 bases, with 14 bases between. The CDR3 is made up of 15 amino acids. The CDR3 loop reads CASSTRQGYTDTQYF. Written as DNA, the CDR3 is TGTGCCAGCAGTACCCGCCAGGGATACACAGATACGCAGTATTTT.

This clonotype was seen just once. The rearrangement joins TRBV20-1 to TRBJ2-6, with TRBD2 matching over 8 bases. The germline CDR1 and CDR2 sequences are DFQATT and SNEGSKA (reference sequence). Losses at the gene ends were 0 bases for V and 2 bases for J; bases not matched to a gene: 6. The CDR3 is 17 residues long. The CDR3 nucleotides are TGCAGTGCTAGAGATTCGGGACTAGGGGCTGGGGCCAACGTCCTGACTTTC. The encoded protein is CSARDSGLGAGANVLTF.

This clonotype was counted between two and nine times. The chain recombines TRBV15 with TRBJ2-1, with TRBD2 identical over 7 bases. The CDR3 has 15 residues. After removal of 3 bases from V and 7 bases from J, the junction contained 9 bases not matched to a gene. In germline, CDR1 is LNHNV, CDR2 YYDKDF (reference sequence). CDR3 DNA: TGTGCCACCAGCAGTGCACGCGGGGGAGGGAATGAGCAGTTCTTC. Residues: CATSSARGGGNEQFF.

V and J are TRBV2 and TRBJ1-6; maybe TRBD1 (6 bases). V was trimmed by 8 bases and J by 10 bases, leaving 15 bases between them. Per germline, CDR1 SNHLY and CDR2 FYNNEI. The CDR3 totals 13 residues. The CDR3 DNA follows: TGTGCCAGCCGAAGGGGGGTCGGATCACCCCTCCACTTT. This translates into CASRRGVGSPLHF.

This clonotype has just one count. This chain connects TRBV29-1 to TRBJ2-1; 12 bases agree with TRBD2. The germline V gene encodes CDR1 SQVTM and CDR2 ANQGSEA. Trimming cost V 4 bases and J 0 bases; bases outside gene matches: 7. The CDR3 runs to 17 residues. CDR3: CSVVGTSGRVSYNEQFF. The DNA for the CDR3 is TGCAGCGTTGTCGGGACTAGCGGGCGAGTCTCCTACAATGAGCAGTTCTTC.